This passage covers 29 T cell receptor beta chains from one sample sequenced in a study of CD8 T cells in Susac syndrome. About 0.5 to 1 ug RNA was reverse transcribed with random hexamers. TCRdb ran MiXCR on the immunoSEQ multiplex PCR reads and lists one entry per CDR3 protein. This sample yields some 120,000 distinct CDR3 sequences, of which roughly 96% are seen a single time; 0.12% belongs to the top ten. Sequenced: CD4+ T cells from PBMCs. All receptors derive from a human donor in good health.

V usage is TRBV29-1 and J usage is TRBJ2-3; 13 nucleotides match TRBD2. V lost 4 bases, J lost 4 bases, and 2 bases stayed unmatched. In germline, CDR1 is SQVTM, CDR2 ANQGSEA. The CDR3 consists of 14 residues. Written as DNA, the CDR3 is TGCAGCGTTGGGACTAGCGGGAGAGCAGATACGCAGTATTTT. Translation gives CSVGTSGRADTQYF.

The rearrangement links TRBV5-1 to TRBJ2-1; 8 bases fit TRBD2. CDR1 is SGHRS and CDR2 is YFSETQ in the germline V gene. There are 15 residues in the CDR3. Unmatched junction bases numbered 11, after V lost 7 bases and J lost 5 bases. The CDR3 protein is CASCYGREGDNEQFF. For the CDR3, the DNA is TGCGCCAGCTGTTACGGGAGGGAGGGGGACAATGAGCAGTTCTTC.

V is TRBV29-1 and J is TRBJ2-5, with 11 bases matching TRBD2. CDR1 SQVTM and CDR2 ANQGSEA come from the germline V gene. The V segment lost 4 bases and the J segment 4 bases; nucleotides outside the gene matches: 8. The CDR3 contains 15 residues. The CDR3 DNA reads TGCAGCGTTGTACTAGCGGGAGCAGAGGGAGAGACCCAGTACTTC. Amino acid sequence: CSVVLAGAEGETQYF. The full variable domain, completed using reference TRBV29-1 and TRBJ2-5, is SAVISQKPSRDICQRGTSLTIQCQVDSQVTMMFWYRQQPGQSLTLIATANQGSEATYESGFVIDKFPISRPNLTFSTLTVSNMSPEDSSIYLCSVVLAGAEGETQYFGPGTRLLVL.

Here the CDR3 reads CASSSYNNEQFF. CDR3 DNA: TGTGCCAGCAGTTCCTATAACAATGAGCAGTTCTTC. The V call is TRBV12-3 or TRBV12-4, the J call TRBJ2-1, with D uncertain. Trimming cost V 4 bases and J 5 bases, with 6 bases left between them. This CDR3 has 12 amino acids.

The chain links TRBV3-1 to TRBJ2-7, with a tentative D call TRBD2 (6 bases). V gave up 4 bases and J gave up 0 bases, with 13 bases separating them. The CDR3 extends over 15 amino acids. The V gene's germline CDR1 is LGHDT and CDR2 YNNKEL (reference sequence). CDR3 sequence reads: CASSRRRGSSYEQYF. The CDR3 DNA follows: TGTGCCAGCAGCCGGAGACGGGGGTCCTCCTACGAGCAGTACTTC.

The V gene is TRBV29-1, the J gene TRBJ2-1, with 14 positions matching TRBD2. This CDR3 contains 15 residues. Germline V gives CDR1 SQVTM, CDR2 ANQGSEA. With 5 bases clipped from V and 2 bases from J, the junction kept 2 bases outside the gene matches. The CDR3 nucleotides are TGCAGCGTTCCGACTAGCGGGAGGGCCTACAATGAGCAGTTCTTC. As protein: CSVPTSGRAYNEQFF.

V is TRBV3-1 and J is TRBJ2-5; 10 bases align to TRBD1. CDR3 length: 15 residues. Germline-derived CDR1 and CDR2 are LGHDT and YNNKEL (reference sequence). V shed 2 bases and J 5 bases; nucleotides not matched to a gene: 5. The CDR3 DNA sequence: TGTGCCAGCAGCCAACCCCTGACAGGGGGCGAGACCCAGTACTTC. Its translation: CASSQPLTGGETQYF.

The genes are TRBV7-9 and TRBJ2-3; 7 bases map to TRBD2. Per the germline V gene, CDR1 is SEHNR and CDR2 is FQNEAQ (reference sequence). CDR3 size: 14 residues. Trimming cost V 3 bases and J 4 bases; bases outside gene matches: 4. In DNA form, the CDR3 reads TGTGCCAGCAGCTTCGGGGGAGGGGCAGATACGCAGTATTTT. Its protein is CASSFGGGADTQYF.

V is TRBV12-3 or TRBV12-4 and J is TRBJ2-3; TRBD2 aligns across 12 bases. CDR3 length: 14 amino acids. Unmatched junction bases numbered 1, after V lost 6 bases and J lost 3 bases. The CDR3 DNA is TGTGCCAGCAGACTAGCGGGAGGAACAGATACGCAGTATTTT. This encodes CASRLAGGTDTQYF.

The table lists this clonotype with a count of one. CDR3 residues: CASRRLGILGQETQYF. CDR3 DNA sequence: TGTGCCAGCAGACGATTGGGAATACTGGGCCAAGAGACCCAGTACTTC. J is TRBJ2-5 and V is TRBV12-3 or TRBV12-4; D is unresolved. The CDR3 loop spans 16 amino acids. V lost 6 bases and J lost 1, with 18 bases in between.

This chain joins TRBV27 and TRBJ2-4; D tentatively reads TRBD1 or TRBD2 (5 bases each). Trimming took 6 bases from V and 1 from J, leaving 13 bases between them. The CDR3 consists of 15 residues. Germline CDR1 is MNHEY and CDR2 is SMNVEV (reference sequence). The CDR3 nucleotides are TGTGCCAGCAGCCAGGGAGCGGTGGCCAAAAACATTCAGTACTTC. It codes for CASSQGAVAKNIQYF.

The V and J genes are TRBV28 and TRBJ2-4; possible D gene TRBD2, 5 bases. The CDR3 loop spans 14 amino acids. Germline CDR1 MDHEN, CDR2 SYDVKM. Trimming took 5 bases from V and 6 from J, leaving 14 bases between them. DNA for the CDR3: TGTGCCAGCAGTGTGGGTGGCGGGTTAAACATTCAGTACTTC. It yields the protein CASSVGGGLNIQYF.

The V gene is TRBV5-4, the J gene TRBJ1-2, with a weak D call TRBD1 (5 bases). Per the germline V gene, CDR1 is SGHNT and CDR2 is YYREEE (reference sequence). Trimming removed 4 bases from V and 2 bases from J, with 12 bases in between. The CDR3 loop spans 14 amino acids. The CDR3 sequence is CASSIGASNYGYTF. The CDR3 DNA is TGTGCCAGCAGCATCGGGGCTTCCAACTATGGCTACACCTTC.

This chain joins TRBV20-1 and TRBJ2-6; 7 bases are a match to TRBD1. Looked up from germline, CDR1 is DFQATT and CDR2 is SNEGSKA (reference sequence). The CDR3 extends over 17 amino acids. V shed 3 bases and J 0 bases; nucleotides not matched to a gene: 8. The DNA of the CDR3 is TGCAGTGCTAGGGGGACAGCCACTCACTCTGGGGCCAACGTCCTGACTTTC. It is translated as CSARGTATHSGANVLTF.

V and J are TRBV5-1 and TRBJ1-1, with 7 bases identical to TRBD1. This CDR3 has 14 amino acids. CDR1 is SGHRS, CDR2 YFSETQ, per germline. V gave up 3 bases and J gave up 3 bases; unmatched junction bases: 5. CDR3 protein: CASSYRGPDTEAFF. DNA of the CDR3: TGCGCCAGCAGCTACAGGGGTCCGGACACTGAAGCTTTCTTT.

The rearrangement uses TRBV4-2 and TRBJ2-5; 12 positions match TRBD2. The CDR3 length is 18 residues. Germline assignment: CDR1 LGHNA and CDR2 YNFKEQ. Germline trimming cut 0 bases from V and 0 bases from J; bases unmatched to any gene: 5. The CDR3 reads CASSQDPGLAGYQETQYF. In nucleotides, the CDR3 is TGTGCCAGCAGCCAAGATCCAGGACTAGCGGGGTACCAAGAGACCCAGTACTTC.

V gene TRBV5-1 combines with J gene TRBJ2-2; weak D call: TRBD2 (6 bases). Germline-derived CDR1 and CDR2 are SGHRS and YFSETQ. This CDR3 region has 15 residues. Trimming stripped 0 bases from V and 1 base from J, with 7 bases between. The CDR3, as DNA: TGCGCCAGCAGCTTGGGCGGGGTGAACACCGGGGAGCTGTTTTTT. This codes for CASSLGGVNTGELFF.

The rearrangement links TRBV6-6 to TRBJ2-5; D perhaps matches TRBD1 (6 bases). Per the germline V gene, CDR1 is MNHNY and CDR2 is SVGAGI (reference sequence). V gave up 6 bases and J gave up 2 bases, with 13 bases separating them. The CDR3 covers 14 residues. The CDR3 DNA reads as TGTGCCAGCAGCCGACAGGTCTTGCAAGAGACCCAGTACTTC. Translated, it gives CASSRQVLQETQYF.

This clonotype was recorded once. The gene calls are TRBV19 and TRBJ1-1, with 9 positions matching TRBD1. Germline loops: CDR1 LNHDA, CDR2 SQIVND (reference sequence). The V segment lost 6 bases and the J segment 7 bases; nucleotides outside the gene matches: 3. This CDR3 is built from 12 residues. CDR3 in amino acids: CASRDRGIEAFF. DNA of the CDR3: TGTGCCAGTAGGGACAGGGGCATTGAAGCTTTCTTT.

In regard to this clonotype: Its ends do not fully match the called genes, so a read error is possible. V and J are TRBV7-2 and TRBJ2-5, with 8 bases fitting TRBD2. The germline CDR1 and CDR2 sequences are SGHTA and FQGNSA. The CDR3 consists of 14 residues. This CDR3 is CASSLAGRGETQYF. CDR3 nucleotides: TGTGCCAGCAGTTTAGCGGGAAGGGGCGAGACCCAGTACTTC.

This chain links TRBV24-1 with TRBJ2-2; D is unclear. V was pared by 2 bases and J by 5 bases, with 11 bases between. Per germline, CDR1 KGHDR and CDR2 SFDVKD. This CDR3 has 15 amino acids. CDR3 in DNA: TGTGCCACCAGTGATTGGGCAGGTTCTACCGGGGAGCTGTTTTTT. Protein sequence: CATSDWAGSTGELFF.

The gene calls are TRBV3-1 and TRBJ1-5; 8 bases align to TRBD1. Trimming cost V 4 bases and J 1 base; bases outside gene matches: 6. Germline V gives CDR1 LGHDT, CDR2 YNNKEL (reference sequence). This CDR3 spans 16 amino acids. In DNA, the CDR3 is TGTGCCAGCAGCCCCCAGGGGGCTCTAAGCAATCAGCCCCAGCATTTT. Translating gives CASSPQGALSNQPQHF.

The V call is TRBV20-1, the J call TRBJ2-1; 9 nucleotides line up with TRBD2. Germline values: CDR1 DFQATT, CDR2 SNEGSKA (reference sequence). The CDR3 loop spans 14 amino acids. The ends lost 3 bases at V and 5 bases at J; junction bases unmatched: 5. This chain's CDR3 is CSASRTSENNEQFF. CDR3 coding DNA: TGCAGTGCTAGCCGGACTAGCGAAAACAATGAGCAGTTCTTC.

This rearrangement joins TRBV18 to TRBJ2-7; D might be TRBD1 (7 bases). The CDR3 runs 14 residues. Germline values: CDR1 KGHSH, CDR2 LQKENI. V gave up 4 bases and J gave up 6 bases, with 16 bases separating them. CDR3 protein: CASSLEGAGGEQYF. CDR3 sequence (DNA): TGTGCCAGCTCACTGGAGGGGGCCGGGGGCGAGCAGTACTTC.

This chain uses TRBV12-3 or TRBV12-4 with TRBJ2-2; unclear D gene. CDR3 length: 15 amino acids. V shed 6 bases and J shed 0 bases, with 11 bases lying between them. The CDR3 nucleotides read TGTGCCAGCAGACCCCGGACGCCGAACACCGGGGAGCTGTTTTTT. Translating it yields CASRPRTPNTGELFF.

The chain has TRBV18 and TRBJ1-5; D unresolved. V was pared by 1 base and J by 3 bases, with 13 bases between. From germline, CDR1 is KGHSH and CDR2 LQKENI. The CDR3 sequence is 16 residues long. The CDR3 DNA reads TGTGCCAGCTCACCACAAACGAAGACGGCCAATCAGCCCCAGCATTTT. It is translated as CASSPQTKTANQPQHF. Full variable domain (missing parts from reference TRBV18 and TRBJ1-5): NAGVMQNPRHLVRRRGQEARLRCSPMKGHSHVYWYRQLPEEGLKFMVYLQKENIIDESGMPKERFSAEFPKEGPSILRIQQVVRGDSAAYFCASSPQTKTANQPQHFGDGTRLSIL.

The rearrangement links TRBV2 to TRBJ2-1; 9 bases line up with TRBD2. In germline, CDR1 is SNHLY, CDR2 FYNNEI. This CDR3 contains 18 residues. V was pared by 6 bases and J by 1 base, with 13 bases of the junction left unmatched. The CDR3 protein is CASRRSSGIPISYNEQFF. The DNA for the CDR3 is TGTGCCAGCAGAAGATCTAGCGGGATACCAATTTCCTACAATGAGCAGTTCTTC.

The chain couples TRBV3-1 to TRBJ2-5, with D hard to call. V dropped 0 bases and J dropped 5 bases, with 7 bases sitting between them. Per the germline V gene, CDR1 is LGHDT and CDR2 is YNNKEL (reference sequence). The CDR3 is 13 amino acids. CDR3 sequence (DNA): TGTGCCAGCAGCCAAGATTGGCGGGAGACCCAGTACTTC. This sequence encodes CASSQDWRETQYF.

The CDR3 loop is CAWSGLYEQYF. The CDR3 bases are TGTGCCTGGAGCGGCCTCTACGAGCAGTACTTC. The genes are TRBV30 and TRBJ2-7; no clear D. Germline V gives CDR1 GTSNPN, CDR2 SVGIG (reference sequence). V lost 3 bases and J 3 bases, leaving 6 bases between the germline ends. This CDR3 has 11 amino acids.